Detailed here is one T cell receptor (beta chain). Its antigen is currently unknown. Time point denoted: blood 2 weeks post-SBRT. Documented treatment: 15 Gy SBRT to primary tumor, nephrectomy 4 weeks later. After SBRT, blood was collected at 2 and 4 weeks, plus baseline. The patient's renal cell carcinoma had clear cell pathology. This sample stems from a study of radiation and T cells in renal cell carcinoma. General observations from the study: Top tumor clonotypes rose in blood 2 weeks post-radiation, then contracted.

Here immunoSEQ multiplex PCR was the method, and the copy in TCRdb shows in-frame clones only, minus some. The sample includes 100,000 to 150,000 clones, about four fifths of them seen just once. V was clipped by 1 base and J by 6 bases, with 11 bases between them. Germline values: CDR1 SGHNT, CDR2 YYREEE (reference sequence). The CDR3 runs 13 residues. The clonotype originates from a man aged 45-60 years with renal cell carcinoma. This chain connects TRBV5-4 to TRBJ2-7, with a possible D match to TRBD1 (7 bases). Sample: blood, taken from a patient whose treatment included radiotherapy and nephrectomy. CDR3: CASSLTQGGEQYF. CDR3 sequence (DNA): TGTGCCAGCAGCTTGACTCAGGGGGGCGAGCAGTACTTC.